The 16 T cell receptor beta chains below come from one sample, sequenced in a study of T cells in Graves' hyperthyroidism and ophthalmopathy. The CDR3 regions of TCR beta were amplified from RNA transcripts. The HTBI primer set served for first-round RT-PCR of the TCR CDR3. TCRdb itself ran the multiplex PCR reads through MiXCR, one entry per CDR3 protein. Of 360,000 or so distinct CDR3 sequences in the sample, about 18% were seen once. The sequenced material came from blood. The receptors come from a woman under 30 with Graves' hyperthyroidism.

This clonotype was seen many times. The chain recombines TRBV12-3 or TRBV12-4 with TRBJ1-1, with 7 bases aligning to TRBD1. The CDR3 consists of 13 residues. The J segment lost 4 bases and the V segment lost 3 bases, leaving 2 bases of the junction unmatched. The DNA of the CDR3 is TGTGCCAGCAGTTTTGCAGGGGGCACTGAAGCTTTCTTT. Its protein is CASSFAGGTEAFF.

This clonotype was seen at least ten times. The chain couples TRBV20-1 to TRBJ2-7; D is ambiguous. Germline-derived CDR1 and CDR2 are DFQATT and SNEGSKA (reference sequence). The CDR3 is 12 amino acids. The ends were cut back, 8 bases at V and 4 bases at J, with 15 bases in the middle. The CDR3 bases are TGCAGTACCCAAGGGCTGGGATACGAGCAGTACTTC. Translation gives CSTQGLGYEQYF.

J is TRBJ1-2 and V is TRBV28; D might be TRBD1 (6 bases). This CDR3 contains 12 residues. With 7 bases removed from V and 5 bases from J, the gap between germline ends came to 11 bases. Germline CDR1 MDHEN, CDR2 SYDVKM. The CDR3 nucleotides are TGTGCCAGCACCAACAGGGTTTATGGCTACACCTTC. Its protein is CASTNRVYGYTF.

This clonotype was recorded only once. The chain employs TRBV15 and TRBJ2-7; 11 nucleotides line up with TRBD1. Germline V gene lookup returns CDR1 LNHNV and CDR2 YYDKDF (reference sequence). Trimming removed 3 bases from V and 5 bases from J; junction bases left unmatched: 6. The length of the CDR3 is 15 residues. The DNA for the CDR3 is TGTGCCACCAGCAGGGGGACAGGGGGGTCCGACGAGCAGTACTTC. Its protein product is CATSRGTGGSDEQYF.

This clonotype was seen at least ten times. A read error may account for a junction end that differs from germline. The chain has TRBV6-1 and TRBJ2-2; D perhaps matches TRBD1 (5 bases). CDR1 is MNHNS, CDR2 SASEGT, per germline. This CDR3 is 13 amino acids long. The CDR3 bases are TGTGCCAGCAGCGAAGGGGAAACCGGGGAGCTGTTTTTT. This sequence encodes CASSEGETGELFF.

The CDR3, as DNA: TGTGCCAGCAGTTTATATGGCGTTGGGGGGCCCCAGCATTTT. It is translated as CASSLYGVGGPQHF. The chain is built from TRBV27 and TRBJ1-5, with D tentatively TRBD1 (5 bases). CDR3 size: 14 residues. Trimming cost V 1 base and J 9 bases, with 13 bases left between them. CDR1 and CDR2 (germline): MNHEY, SMNVEV (reference sequence).

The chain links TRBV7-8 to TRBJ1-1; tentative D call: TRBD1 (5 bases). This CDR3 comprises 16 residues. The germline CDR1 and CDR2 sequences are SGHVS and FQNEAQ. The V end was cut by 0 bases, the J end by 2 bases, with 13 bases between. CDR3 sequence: CASSLALGEGNTEAFF. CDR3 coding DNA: TGTGCCAGCAGCTTAGCGCTAGGGGAAGGAAACACTGAAGCTTTCTTT.

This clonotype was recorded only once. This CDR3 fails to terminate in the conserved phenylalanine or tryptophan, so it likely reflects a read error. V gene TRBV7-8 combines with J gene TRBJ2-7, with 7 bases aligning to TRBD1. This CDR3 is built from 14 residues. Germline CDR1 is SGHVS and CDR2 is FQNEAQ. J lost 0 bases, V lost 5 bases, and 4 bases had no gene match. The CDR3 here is CASSLGDSSYEQYL. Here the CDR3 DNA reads TGTGCCAGCAGCCTAGGGGACAGCTCCTACGAGCAGTACTTG.

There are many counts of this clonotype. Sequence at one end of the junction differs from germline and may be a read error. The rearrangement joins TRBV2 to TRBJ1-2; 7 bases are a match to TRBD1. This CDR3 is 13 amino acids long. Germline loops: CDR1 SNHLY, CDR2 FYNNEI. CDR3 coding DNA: TGCGCCAGCAGCGACAGGGCTAACTATGGCTACACCTTC. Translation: CASSDRANYGYTF. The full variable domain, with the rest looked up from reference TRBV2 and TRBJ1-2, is EPEVTQTPSHQVTQMGQEVILRCVPISNHLYFYWYRQILGQKVEFLVSFYNNEISEKSEIFDDQFSVERPDGSNFTLKIRSTKLEDSAMYFCASSDRANYGYTFGSGTRLTVV.

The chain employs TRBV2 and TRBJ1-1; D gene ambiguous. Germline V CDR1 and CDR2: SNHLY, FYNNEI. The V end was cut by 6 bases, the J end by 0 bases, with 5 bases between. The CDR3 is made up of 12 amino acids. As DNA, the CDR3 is TGTGCCAGCAGGGTTTTGAACACTGAAGCTTTCTTT. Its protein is CASRVLNTEAFF.

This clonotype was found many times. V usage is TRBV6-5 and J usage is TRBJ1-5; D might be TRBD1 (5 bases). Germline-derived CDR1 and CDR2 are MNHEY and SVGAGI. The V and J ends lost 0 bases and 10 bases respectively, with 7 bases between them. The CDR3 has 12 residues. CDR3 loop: CASSYSGEPQHF. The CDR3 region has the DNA TGTGCCAGCAGTTACTCGGGGGAACCCCAGCATTTT.

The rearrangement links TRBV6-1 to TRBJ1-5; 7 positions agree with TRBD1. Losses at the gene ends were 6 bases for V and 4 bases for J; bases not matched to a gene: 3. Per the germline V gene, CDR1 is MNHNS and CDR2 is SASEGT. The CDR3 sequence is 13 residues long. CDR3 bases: TGTGCCAGCAGGGGACAGCTTAATCAGCCCCAGCATTTT. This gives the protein CASRGQLNQPQHF.

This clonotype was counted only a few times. In nucleotides, the CDR3 is TGCGCCACCAAAGGACAGTTTCAAGAGACCCAGTACTTC. Its translation: CATKGQFQETQYF. The genes are TRBV4-1 and TRBJ2-5; TRBD1 might be the D (6 bases). CDR3 length equals 13 residues. Trimming removed 10 bases from V and 2 bases from J, with 14 bases in between. Germline values: CDR1 MGHRA, CDR2 YSYEKL.

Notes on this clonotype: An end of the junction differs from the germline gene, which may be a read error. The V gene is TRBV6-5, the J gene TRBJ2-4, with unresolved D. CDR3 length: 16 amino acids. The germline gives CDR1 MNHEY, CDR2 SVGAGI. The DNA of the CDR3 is TGTGCCAGCAGTTACTCGATTGGGTTAGCCAAAAACATTAAGTACTTC. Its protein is CASSYSIGLAKNIKYF.

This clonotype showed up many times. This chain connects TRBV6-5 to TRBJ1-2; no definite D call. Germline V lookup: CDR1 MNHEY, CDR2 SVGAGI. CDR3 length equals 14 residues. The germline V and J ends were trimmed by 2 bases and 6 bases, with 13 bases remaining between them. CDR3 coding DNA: TGTGCCAGCAGTTACATAGGAGGGAATGATGGCTACACCTTC. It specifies CASSYIGGNDGYTF.

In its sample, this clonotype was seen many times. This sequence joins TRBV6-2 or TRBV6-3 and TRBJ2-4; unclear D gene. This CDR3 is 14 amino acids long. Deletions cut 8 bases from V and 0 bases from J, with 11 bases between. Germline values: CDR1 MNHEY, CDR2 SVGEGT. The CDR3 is CASGPTIAKNIQYF. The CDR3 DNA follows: TGTGCCAGCGGACCAACAATAGCCAAAAACATTCAGTACTTC.